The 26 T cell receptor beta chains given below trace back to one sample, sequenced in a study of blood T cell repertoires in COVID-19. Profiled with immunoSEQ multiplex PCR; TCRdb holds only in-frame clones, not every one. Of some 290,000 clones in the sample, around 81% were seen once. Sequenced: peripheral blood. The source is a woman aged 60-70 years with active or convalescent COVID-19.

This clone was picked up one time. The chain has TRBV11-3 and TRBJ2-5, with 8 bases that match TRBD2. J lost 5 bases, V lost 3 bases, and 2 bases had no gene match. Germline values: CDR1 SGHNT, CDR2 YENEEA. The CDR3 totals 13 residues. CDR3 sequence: CASSLGGRETQYF. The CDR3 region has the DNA TGTGCCAGCAGCTTGGGCGGGAGGGAGACCCAGTACTTC.

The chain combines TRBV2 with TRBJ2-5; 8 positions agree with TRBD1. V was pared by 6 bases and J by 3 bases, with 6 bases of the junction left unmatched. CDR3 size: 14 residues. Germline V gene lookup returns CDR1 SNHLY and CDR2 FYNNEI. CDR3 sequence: CASSDLTGEETQYF. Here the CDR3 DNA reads TGTGCCAGCAGCGACTTGACAGGGGAAGAGACCCAGTACTTC.

The CDR3 spells CASSLGRDRFLIKAFF. CDR3 nucleotides: TGTGCCAGCAGCTTAGGGAGAGATCGCTTCCTTATCAAAGCTTTCTTT. V gene TRBV11-2 combines with J gene TRBJ1-1; D is unresolved. Looked up from germline, CDR1 is SGHAT and CDR2 is FQNNGV. CDR3 size: 16 residues. Trimming pared 1 base from V and 9 bases from J, leaving 21 bases between.

The CDR3 region is CSLLVSETQYF. The DNA of the CDR3 is TGCAGTCTACTAGTTTCCGAGACCCAGTACTTC. J is TRBJ2-5 and V is TRBV20-1; tentatively, D is TRBD2 (5 bases). The germline gives CDR1 DFQATT, CDR2 SNEGSKA (reference sequence). V was cut by 8 bases and J by 5 bases, with 12 bases left in between. The CDR3 consists of 11 residues.

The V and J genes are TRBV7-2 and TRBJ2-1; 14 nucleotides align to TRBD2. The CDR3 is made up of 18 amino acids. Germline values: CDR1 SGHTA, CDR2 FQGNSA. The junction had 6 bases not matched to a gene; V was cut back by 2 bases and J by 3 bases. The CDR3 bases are TGTGCCAGCAGCTTAACGGGACTAGCGGGGGATTACTACAATGAGCAGTTCTTC. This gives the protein CASSLTGLAGDYYNEQFF. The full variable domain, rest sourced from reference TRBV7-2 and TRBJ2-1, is GAGVSQSPSNKVTEKGKDVELRCDPISGHTALYWYRQSLGQGLEFLIYFQGNSAPDKSGLPSDRFSAERTGGSVSTLTIQRTQQEDSAVYLCASSLTGLAGDYYNEQFFGPGTRLTVL.

The CDR3 loop reads CASSLIQGADEQYF. The CDR3 DNA reads TGTGCCAGCAGCTTAATCCAGGGTGCTGACGAGCAGTACTTC. V is TRBV11-1 and J is TRBJ2-7, with D maybe TRBD1 (5 bases). The CDR3 extends over 14 amino acids. Germline V gives CDR1 SGHAT, CDR2 FQDESV (reference sequence). Trimming removed 2 bases from V and 5 bases from J, with 13 bases in between.

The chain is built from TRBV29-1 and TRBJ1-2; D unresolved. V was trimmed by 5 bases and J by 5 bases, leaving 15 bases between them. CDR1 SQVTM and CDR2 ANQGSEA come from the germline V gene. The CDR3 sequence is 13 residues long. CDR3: CSVQSTSTYGYTF. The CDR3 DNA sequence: TGCAGCGTTCAATCAACAAGTACGTATGGCTACACCTTC.

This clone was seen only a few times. The CDR3 DNA sequence: TGCGCCAGCAGCTCGGGGACAGGGGGCGGGGATGGCTACACCTTC. Protein product: CASSSGTGGGDGYTF. The chain recombines TRBV5-1 with TRBJ1-2, with TRBD1 identical over 12 bases. J lost 6 bases, V lost 3 bases, and 6 bases had no gene match. The CDR3 length is 15 residues. Germline CDR1 is SGHRS and CDR2 is YFSETQ.

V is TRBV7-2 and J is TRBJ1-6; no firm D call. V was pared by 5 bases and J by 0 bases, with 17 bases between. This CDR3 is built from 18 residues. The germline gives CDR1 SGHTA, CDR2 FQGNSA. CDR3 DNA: TGTGCCAGCAGCCGTGACAATACCCTGAGCTCCTATAATTCACCCCTCCACTTT. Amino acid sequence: CASSRDNTLSSYNSPLHF. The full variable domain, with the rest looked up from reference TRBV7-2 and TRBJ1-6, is GAGVSQSPSNKVTEKGKDVELRCDPISGHTALYWYRQSLGQGLEFLIYFQGNSAPDKSGLPSDRFSAERTGGSVSTLTIQRTQQEDSAVYLCASSRDNTLSSYNSPLHFGNGTRLTVT.

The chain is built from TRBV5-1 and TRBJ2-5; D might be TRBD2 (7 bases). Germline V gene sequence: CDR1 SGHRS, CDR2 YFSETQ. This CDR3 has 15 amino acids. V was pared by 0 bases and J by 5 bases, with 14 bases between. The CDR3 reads CASSLGAGGRETQYF. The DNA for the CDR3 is TGCGCCAGCAGCTTGGGCGCCGGGGGGCGGGAGACCCAGTACTTC.

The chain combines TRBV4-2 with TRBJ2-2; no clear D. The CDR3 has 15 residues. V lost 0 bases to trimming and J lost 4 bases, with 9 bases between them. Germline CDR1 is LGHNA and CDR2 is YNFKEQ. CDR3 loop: CASSQESLPTGELFF. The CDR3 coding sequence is TGTGCCAGCAGCCAAGAGAGTCTCCCCACCGGGGAGCTGTTTTTT.

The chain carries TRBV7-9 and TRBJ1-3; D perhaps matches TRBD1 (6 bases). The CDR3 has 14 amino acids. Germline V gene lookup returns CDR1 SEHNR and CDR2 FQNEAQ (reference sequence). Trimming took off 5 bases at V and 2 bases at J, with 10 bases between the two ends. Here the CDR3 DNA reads TGTGCCAGCAGCCCCTACAGGGCTGGAAACACCATATATTTT. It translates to CASSPYRAGNTIYF. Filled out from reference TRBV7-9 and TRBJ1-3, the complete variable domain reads DTGVSQNPRHKITKRGQNVTFRCDPISEHNRLYWYRQTLGQGPEFLTYFQNEAQLEKSRLLSDRFSAERPKGSFSTLEIQRTEQGDSAMYLCASSPYRAGNTIYFGEGSWLTVV.

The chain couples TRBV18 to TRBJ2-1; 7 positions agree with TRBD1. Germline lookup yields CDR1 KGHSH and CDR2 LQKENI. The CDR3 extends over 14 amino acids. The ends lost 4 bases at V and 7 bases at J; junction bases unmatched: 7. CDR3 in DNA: TGTGCCAGCTCACGGACGCAGGGGGAGAATGAGCAGTTCTTC. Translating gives CASSRTQGENEQFF.

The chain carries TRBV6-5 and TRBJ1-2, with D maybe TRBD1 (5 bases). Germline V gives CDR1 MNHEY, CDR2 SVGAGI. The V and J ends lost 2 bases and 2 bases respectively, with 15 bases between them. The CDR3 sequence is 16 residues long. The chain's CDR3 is CASSYLGLRLNYGYTF. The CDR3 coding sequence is TGTGCCAGCAGTTACCTGGGACTGAGACTGAACTATGGCTACACCTTC.

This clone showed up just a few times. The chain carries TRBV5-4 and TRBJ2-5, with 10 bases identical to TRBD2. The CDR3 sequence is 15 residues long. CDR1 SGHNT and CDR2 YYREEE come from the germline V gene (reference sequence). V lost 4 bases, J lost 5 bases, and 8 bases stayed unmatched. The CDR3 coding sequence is TGTGCCAGCAGCCCGAGGCTAGCGGGGGCGGAGACCCAGTACTTC. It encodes CASSPRLAGAETQYF.

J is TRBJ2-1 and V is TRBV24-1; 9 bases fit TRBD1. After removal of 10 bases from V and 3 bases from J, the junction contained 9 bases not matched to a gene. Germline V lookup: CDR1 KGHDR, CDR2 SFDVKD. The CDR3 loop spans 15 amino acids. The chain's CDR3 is CATGAGTGSYNEQFF. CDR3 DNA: TGTGCCACGGGGGCGGGGACAGGGAGCTACAATGAGCAGTTCTTC.

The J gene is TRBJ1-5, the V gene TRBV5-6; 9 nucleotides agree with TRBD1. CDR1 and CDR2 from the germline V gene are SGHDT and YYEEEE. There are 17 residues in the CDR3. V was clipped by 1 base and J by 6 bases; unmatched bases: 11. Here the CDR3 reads CASSLRFGTGRIQPQHF. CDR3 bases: TGTGCCAGCAGCTTGAGGTTTGGGACAGGGAGGATTCAGCCCCAGCATTTT.

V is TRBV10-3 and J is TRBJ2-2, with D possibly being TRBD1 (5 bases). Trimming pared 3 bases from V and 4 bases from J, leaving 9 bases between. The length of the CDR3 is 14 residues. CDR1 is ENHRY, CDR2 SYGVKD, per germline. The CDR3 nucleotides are TGTGCCATCAGTGACCAGGGATCCACCGGGGAGCTGTTTTTT. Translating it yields CAISDQGSTGELFF.

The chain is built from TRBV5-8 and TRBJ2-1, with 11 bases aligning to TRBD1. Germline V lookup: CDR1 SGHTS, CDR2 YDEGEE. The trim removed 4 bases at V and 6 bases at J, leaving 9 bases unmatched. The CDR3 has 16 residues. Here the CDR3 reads CASSTRTGGMGNEQFF. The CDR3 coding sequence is TGTGCCAGCAGCACCCGGACAGGGGGCATGGGCAATGAGCAGTTCTTC.

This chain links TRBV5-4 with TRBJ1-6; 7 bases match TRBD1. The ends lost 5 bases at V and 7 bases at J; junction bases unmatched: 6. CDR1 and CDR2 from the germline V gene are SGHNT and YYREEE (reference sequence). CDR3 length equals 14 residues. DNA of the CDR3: TGTGCCAGCAGTAGCAAACAGGGGAATTCACCCCTCCACTTT. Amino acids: CASSSKQGNSPLHF.

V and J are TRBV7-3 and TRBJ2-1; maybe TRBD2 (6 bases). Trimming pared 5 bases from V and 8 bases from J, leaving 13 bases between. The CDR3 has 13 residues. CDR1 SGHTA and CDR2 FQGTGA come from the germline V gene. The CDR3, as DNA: TGTGCCAGCAGCAAGGGACTTAAAGATGAGCAGTTCTTC. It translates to CASSKGLKDEQFF. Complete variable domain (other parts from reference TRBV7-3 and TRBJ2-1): GAGVSQTPSNKVTEKGKYVELRCDPISGHTALYWYRQSLGQGPEFLIYFQGTGAADDSGLPNDRFFAVRPEGSVSTLKIQRTERGDSAVYLCASSKGLKDEQFFGPGTRLTVL.

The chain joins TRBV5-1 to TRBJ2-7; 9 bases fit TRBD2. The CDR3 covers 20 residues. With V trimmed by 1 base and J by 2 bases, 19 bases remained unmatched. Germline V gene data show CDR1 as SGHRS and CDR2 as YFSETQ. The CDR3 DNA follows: TGCGCCAGCAGCTTGCCCGGGACTAGGGGTTCTAGCGGGGAAGCCTACGAGCAGTACTTC. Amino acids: CASSLPGTRGSSGEAYEQYF.

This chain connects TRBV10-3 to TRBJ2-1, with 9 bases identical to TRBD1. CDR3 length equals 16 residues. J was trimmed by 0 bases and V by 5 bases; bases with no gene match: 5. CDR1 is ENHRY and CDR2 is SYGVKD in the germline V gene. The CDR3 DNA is TGTGCCATCAGTAGGGACAGGGCCAGCTCCTACAATGAGCAGTTCTTC. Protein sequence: CAISRDRASSYNEQFF.

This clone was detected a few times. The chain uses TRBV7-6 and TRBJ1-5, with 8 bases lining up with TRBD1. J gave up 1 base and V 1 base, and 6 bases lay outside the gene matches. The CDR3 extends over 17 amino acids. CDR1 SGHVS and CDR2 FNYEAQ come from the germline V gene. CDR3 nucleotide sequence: TGTGCCAGCAGCTTAGGGACAGGGTCGCTAAGCAATCAGCCCCAGCATTTT. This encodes CASSLGTGSLSNQPQHF. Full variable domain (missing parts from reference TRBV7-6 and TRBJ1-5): GAGVSQSPRYKVTKRGQDVALRCDPISGHVSLYWYRQALGQGPEFLTYFNYEAQQDKSGLPNDRFSAERPEGSISTLTIQRTEQRDSAMYRCASSLGTGSLSNQPQHFGDGTRLSIL.

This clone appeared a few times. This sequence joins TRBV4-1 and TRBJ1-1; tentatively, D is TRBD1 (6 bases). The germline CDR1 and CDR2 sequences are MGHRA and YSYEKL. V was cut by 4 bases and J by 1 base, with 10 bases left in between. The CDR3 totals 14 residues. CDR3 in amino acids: CASSLLQGNTEAFF. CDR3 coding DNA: TGCGCCAGCAGCCTCCTACAGGGGAACACTGAAGCTTTCTTT.

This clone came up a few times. CDR3 coding DNA: TGTGCCAGCAGACCAACCTCGGACAGGGGGGAGCTGTTTTTT. Translated: CASRPTSDRGELFF. The J gene is TRBJ2-2, the V gene TRBV7-9; 7 bases line up with TRBD1. This CDR3 region has 14 residues. The germline gives CDR1 SEHNR, CDR2 FQNEAQ (reference sequence). V lost 6 bases and J lost 8; bases outside the gene matches: 9.